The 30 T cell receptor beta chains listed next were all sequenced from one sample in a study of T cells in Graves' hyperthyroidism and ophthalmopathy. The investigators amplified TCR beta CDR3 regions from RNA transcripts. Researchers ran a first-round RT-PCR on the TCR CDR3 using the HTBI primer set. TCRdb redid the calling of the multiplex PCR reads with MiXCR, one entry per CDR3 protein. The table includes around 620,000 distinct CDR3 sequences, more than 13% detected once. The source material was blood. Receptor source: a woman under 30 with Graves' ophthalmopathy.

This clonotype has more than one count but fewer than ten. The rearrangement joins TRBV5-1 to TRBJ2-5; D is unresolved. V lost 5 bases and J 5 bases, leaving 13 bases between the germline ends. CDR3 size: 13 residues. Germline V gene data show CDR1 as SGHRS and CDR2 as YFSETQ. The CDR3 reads CASSTGLGETQYF. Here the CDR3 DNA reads TGCGCCAGCAGTACCGGCCTGGGGGAGACCCAGTACTTC.

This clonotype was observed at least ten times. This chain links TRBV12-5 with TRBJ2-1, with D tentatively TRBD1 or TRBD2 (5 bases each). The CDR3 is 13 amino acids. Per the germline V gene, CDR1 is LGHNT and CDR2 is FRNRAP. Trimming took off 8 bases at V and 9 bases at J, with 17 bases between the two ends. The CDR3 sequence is CASTGGWDGEQFF. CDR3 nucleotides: TGTGCTAGTACCGGAGGCTGGGACGGTGAGCAGTTCTTC.

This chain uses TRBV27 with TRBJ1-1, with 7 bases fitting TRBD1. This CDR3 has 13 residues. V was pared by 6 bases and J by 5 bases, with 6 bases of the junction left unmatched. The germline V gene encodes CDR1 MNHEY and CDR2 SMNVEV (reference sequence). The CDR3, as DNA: TGTGCCAGCAGAAATCTACAGGGGACTGAAGCTTTCTTT. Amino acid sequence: CASRNLQGTEAFF.

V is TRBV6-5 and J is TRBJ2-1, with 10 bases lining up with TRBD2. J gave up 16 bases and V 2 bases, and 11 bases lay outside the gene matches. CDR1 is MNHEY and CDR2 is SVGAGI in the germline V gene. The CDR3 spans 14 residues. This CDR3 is CASSYNPVAGGPFF. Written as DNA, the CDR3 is TGTGCCAGCAGTTACAACCCGGTAGCGGGAGGCCCTTTCTTC.

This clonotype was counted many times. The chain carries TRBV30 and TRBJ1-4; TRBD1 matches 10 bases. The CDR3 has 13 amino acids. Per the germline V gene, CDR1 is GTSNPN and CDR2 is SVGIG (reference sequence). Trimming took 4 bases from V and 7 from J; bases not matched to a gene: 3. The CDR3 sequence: CAWTGQGGEKLFF. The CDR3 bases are TGTGCCTGGACCGGACAGGGGGGTGAAAAACTGTTTTTT.

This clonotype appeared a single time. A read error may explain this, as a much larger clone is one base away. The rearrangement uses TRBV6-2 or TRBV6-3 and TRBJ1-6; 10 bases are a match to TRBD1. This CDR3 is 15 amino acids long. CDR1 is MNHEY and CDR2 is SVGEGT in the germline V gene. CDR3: CASSYSDRGGSPLYF. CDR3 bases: TGTGCCAGCAGTTACTCGGACAGGGGGGGGTCACCCCTCTACTTT.

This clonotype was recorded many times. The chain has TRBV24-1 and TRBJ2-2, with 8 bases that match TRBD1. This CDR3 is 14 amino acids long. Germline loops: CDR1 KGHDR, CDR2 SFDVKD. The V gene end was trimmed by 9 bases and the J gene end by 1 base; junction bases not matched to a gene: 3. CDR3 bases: TGTGCCACCTCCGGGACAGGGAACACCGGGGAGCTGTTTTTT. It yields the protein CATSGTGNTGELFF.

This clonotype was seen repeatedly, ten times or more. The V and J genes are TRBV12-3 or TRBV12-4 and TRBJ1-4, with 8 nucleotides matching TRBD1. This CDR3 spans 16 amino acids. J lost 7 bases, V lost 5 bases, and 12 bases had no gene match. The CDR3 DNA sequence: TGTGCCAGCAGTCTTCCCCCCCCGGACAGGGTTGAAAAACTGTTTTTT. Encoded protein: CASSLPPPDRVEKLFF.

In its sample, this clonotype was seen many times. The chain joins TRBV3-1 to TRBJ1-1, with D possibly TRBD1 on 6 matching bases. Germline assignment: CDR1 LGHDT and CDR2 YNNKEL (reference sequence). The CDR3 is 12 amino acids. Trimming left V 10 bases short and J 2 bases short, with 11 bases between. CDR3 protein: CATSDSNTEAFF. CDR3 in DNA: TGTGCCACCTCGGACAGCAACACTGAAGCTTTCTTT.

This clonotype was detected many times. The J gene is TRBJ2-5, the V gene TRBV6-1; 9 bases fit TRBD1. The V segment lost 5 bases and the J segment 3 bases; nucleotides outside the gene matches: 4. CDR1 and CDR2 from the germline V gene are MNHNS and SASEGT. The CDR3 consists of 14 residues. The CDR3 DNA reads TGTGCCAGCAGTTCGGGACAGGGCGAAGAGACCCAGTACTTC. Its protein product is CASSSGQGEETQYF.

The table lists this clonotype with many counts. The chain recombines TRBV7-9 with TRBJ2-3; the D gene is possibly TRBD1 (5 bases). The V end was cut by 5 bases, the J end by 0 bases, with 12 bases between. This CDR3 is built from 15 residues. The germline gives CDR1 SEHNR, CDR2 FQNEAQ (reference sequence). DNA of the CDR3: TGTGCCAGCAGCCTTAAGACAGCAAGCACAGATACGCAGTATTTT. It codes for CASSLKTASTDTQYF.

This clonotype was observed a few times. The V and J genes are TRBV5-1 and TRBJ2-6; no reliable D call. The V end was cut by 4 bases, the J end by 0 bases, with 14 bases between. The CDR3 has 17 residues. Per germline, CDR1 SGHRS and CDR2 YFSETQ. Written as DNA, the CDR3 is TGCGCCAGCAGCCCCTACCTCCTGGCCTCTGGGGCCAACGTCCTGACTTTC. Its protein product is CASSPYLLASGANVLTF. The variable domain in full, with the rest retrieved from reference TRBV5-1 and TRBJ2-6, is KAGVTQTPRYLIKTRGQQVTLSCSPISGHRSVSWYQQTPGQGLQFLFEYFSETQRNKGNFPGRFSGRQFSNSRSEMNVSTLELGDSALYLCASSPYLLASGANVLTFGAGSRLTVL.

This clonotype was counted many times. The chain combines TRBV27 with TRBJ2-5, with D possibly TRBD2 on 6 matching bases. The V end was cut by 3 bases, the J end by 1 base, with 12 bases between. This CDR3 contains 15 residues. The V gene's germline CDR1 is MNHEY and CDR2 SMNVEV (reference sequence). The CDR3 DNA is TGTGCCAGCAGTTTCACCTCCGGGAGCCAAGAGACCCAGTACTTC. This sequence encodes CASSFTSGSQETQYF.

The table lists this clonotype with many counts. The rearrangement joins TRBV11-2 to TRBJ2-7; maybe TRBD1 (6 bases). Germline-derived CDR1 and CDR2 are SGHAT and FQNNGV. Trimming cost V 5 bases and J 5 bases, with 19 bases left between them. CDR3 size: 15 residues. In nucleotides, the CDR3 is TGTGCCAGCAGCCCAGTTCAGGGGTCGGTCGACGAGCAGTACTTC. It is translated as CASSPVQGSVDEQYF.

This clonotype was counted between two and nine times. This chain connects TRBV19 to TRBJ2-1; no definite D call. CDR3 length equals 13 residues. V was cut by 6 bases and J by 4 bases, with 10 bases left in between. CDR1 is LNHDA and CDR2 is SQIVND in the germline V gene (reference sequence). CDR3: CASSAAIYNEQFF. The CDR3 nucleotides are TGTGCCAGTAGCGCCGCCATATACAATGAGCAGTTCTTC.

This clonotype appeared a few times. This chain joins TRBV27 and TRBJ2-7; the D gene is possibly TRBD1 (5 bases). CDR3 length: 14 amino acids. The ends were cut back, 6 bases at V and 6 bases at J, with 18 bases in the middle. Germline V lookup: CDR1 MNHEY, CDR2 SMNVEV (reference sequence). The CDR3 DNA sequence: TGTGCCAGCAGGGCCGTGGCAGGGATATCCGAGCAGTACTTC. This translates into CASRAVAGISEQYF.

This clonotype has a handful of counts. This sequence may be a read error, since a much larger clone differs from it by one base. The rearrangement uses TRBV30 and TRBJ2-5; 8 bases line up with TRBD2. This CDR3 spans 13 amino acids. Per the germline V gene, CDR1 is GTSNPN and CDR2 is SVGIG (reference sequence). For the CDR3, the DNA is TGTGCCTGGACTAGCGGGCCGCAAGAGGCCCAGTACTTC. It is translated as CAWTSGPQEAQYF.

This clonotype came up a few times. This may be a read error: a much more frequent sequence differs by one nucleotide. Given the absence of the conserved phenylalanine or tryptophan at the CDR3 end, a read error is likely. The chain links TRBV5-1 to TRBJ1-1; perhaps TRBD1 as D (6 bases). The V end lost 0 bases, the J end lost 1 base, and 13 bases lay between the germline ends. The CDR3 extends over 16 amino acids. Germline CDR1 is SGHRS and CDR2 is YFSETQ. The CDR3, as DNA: TGCGCCAGCAGCTTGGGTGGGGGCCCTACGAACACTGAAGCTTTCCTT. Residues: CASSLGGGPTNTEAFL.

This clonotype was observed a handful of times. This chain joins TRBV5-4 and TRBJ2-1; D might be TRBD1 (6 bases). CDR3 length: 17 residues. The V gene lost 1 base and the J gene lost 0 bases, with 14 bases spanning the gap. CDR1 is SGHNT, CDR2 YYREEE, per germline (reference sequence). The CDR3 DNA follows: TGTGCCAGCAGCTTGTTGGGGGCCGGACGCTCCTACAATGAGCAGTTCTTC. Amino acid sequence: CASSLLGAGRSYNEQFF.

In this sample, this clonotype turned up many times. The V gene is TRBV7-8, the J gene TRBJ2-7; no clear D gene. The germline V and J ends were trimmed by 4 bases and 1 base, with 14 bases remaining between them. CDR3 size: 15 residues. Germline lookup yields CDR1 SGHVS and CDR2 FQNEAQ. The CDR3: CASSSSTEPSYEQYF. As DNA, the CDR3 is TGTGCCAGCAGCTCGTCGACCGAACCTTCCTACGAGCAGTACTTC.

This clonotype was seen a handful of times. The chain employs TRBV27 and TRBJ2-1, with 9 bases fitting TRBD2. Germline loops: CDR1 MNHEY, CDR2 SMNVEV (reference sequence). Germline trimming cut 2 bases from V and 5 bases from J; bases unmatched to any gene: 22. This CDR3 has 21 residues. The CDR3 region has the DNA TGTGCCAGCAGTTTAGGCCCCTTACTAGCGGGCCAGTGGGGGGTAAACAATGAGCAGTTCTTC. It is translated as CASSLGPLLAGQWGVNNEQFF.

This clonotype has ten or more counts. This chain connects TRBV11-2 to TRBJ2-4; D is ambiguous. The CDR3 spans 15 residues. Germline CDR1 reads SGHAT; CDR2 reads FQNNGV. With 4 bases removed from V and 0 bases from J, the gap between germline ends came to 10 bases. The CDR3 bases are TGTGCCAGCAGCTACGGCTCTCTAGCCAAAAACATTCAGTACTTC. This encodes CASSYGSLAKNIQYF.

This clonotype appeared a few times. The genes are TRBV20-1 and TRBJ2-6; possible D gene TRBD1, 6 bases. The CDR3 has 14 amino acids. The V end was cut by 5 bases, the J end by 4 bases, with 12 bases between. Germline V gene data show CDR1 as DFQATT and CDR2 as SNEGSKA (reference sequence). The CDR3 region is CSARKGVGANVLTF. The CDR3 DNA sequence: TGCAGTGCTCGGAAGGGGGTGGGGGCCAACGTCCTGACTTTC.

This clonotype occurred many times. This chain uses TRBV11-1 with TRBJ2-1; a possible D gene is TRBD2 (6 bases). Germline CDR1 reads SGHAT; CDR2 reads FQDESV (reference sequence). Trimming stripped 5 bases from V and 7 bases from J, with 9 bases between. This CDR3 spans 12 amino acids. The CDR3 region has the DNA TGTGCCAGCAGCGGGAGGCTTAATGAGCAGTTCTTC. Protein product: CASSGRLNEQFF. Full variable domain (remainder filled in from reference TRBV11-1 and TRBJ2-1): EAEVAQSPRYKITEKSQAVAFWCDPISGHATLYWYRQILGQGPELLVQFQDESVVDDSQLPKDRFSAERLKGVDSTLKIQPAELGDSAMYLCASSGRLNEQFFGPGTRLTVL.

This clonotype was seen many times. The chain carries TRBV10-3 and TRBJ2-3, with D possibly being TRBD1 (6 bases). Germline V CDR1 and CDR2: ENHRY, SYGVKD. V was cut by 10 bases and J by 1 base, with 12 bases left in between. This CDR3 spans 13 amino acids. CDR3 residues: CATFPGGTDTQYF. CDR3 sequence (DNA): TGTGCCACCTTTCCAGGGGGCACAGATACGCAGTATTTT.

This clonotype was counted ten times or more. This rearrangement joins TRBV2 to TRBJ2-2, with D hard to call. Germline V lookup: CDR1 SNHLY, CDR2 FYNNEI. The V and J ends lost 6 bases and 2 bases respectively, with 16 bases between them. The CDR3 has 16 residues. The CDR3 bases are TGTGCCAGCAGGCCTCTAGGGCGAGGTAACACCGGGGAGCTGTTTTTT. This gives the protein CASRPLGRGNTGELFF.

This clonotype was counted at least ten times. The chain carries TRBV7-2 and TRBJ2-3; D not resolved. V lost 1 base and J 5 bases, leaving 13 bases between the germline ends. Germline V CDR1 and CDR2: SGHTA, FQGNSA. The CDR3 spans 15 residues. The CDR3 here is CASSLGVFGVDTQYF. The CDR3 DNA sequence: TGTGCCAGCAGCTTAGGGGTGTTTGGAGTAGATACGCAGTATTTT.

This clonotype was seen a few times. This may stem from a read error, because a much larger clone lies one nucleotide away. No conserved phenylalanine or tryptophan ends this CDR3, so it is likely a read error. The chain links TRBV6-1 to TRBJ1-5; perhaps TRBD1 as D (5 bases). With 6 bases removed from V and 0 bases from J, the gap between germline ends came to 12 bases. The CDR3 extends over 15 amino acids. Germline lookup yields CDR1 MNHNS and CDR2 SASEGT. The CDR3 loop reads CASRPTGYSNQPQHL. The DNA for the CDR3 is TGTGCCAGCAGGCCTACAGGTTATAGCAATCAGCCCCAGCATCTT.

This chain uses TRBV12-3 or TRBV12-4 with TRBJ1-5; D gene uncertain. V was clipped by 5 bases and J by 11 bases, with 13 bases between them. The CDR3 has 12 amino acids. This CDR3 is CASSREPSTQHF. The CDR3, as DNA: TGTGCCAGCAGTCGCGAACCAAGCACCCAGCATTTT.

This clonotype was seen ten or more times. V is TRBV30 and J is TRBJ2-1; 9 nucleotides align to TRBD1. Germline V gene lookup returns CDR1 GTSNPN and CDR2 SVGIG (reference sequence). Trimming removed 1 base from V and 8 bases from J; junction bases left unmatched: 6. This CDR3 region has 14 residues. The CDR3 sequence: CAWSEDRGSDEQFF. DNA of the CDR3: TGTGCCTGGAGTGAGGACAGGGGCAGCGATGAGCAGTTCTTC.